The next 16 T cell receptor beta chains were all read from a single sample in a study of PD-1 blockade in classical Hodgkin lymphoma. TCRdb's table, derived via immunoSEQ multiplex PCR, lists solely in-frame clones and lacks some. The data contain about 20,000 clones, 72% of them singletons. Specified time point: cycle 4 day 1 (C4D1), after less than 7 weeks of nivolumab. All patients experienced relapse after autologous stem cell transplantation, and brentuximab vedotin exposure was variable. Purification of CD4+ T cells from thawed PBMCs was achieved by magnetic negative selection. Sequenced here: CD4+ T cells from blood, sampled before the fourth cycle of nivolumab. These receptors all come from a human donor with classical Hodgkin lymphoma.

This clone was counted a few times. The CDR3 here is CASSLVPGRYEQYF. The CDR3 DNA follows: TGTGCCAGCAGCTTAGTTCCAGGACGCTACGAGCAGTACTTC. The rearrangement links TRBV7-2 to TRBJ2-7, with D unresolved. This CDR3 is built from 14 residues. Germline values: CDR1 SGHTA, CDR2 FQGNSA. Trimming cost V 1 base and J 3 bases, with 10 bases left between them.

Only one count was recorded for this clone. The chain recombines TRBV4-3 with TRBJ1-6; no firm D call. V lost 0 bases to trimming and J lost 10 bases, with 19 bases between them. Germline assignment: CDR1 LGHNA and CDR2 YSLEER. This CDR3 is built from 17 residues. CDR3 protein: CASSQDHGDALGSPLHF. CDR3 DNA sequence: TGCGCCAGCAGCCAAGATCATGGAGACGCGCTTGGGTCACCCCTCCACTTT.

The chain carries TRBV30 and TRBJ2-7; D is perhaps TRBD1 (5 bases). CDR1 and CDR2 (germline): GTSNPN, SVGIG (reference sequence). The CDR3 loop spans 11 amino acids. The V end was cut by 7 bases, the J end by 3 bases, with 10 bases between. DNA of the CDR3: TGTGCCTTAGACAGCATCTACGAGCAGTACTTC. This translates into CALDSIYEQYF.

The genes are TRBV29-1 and TRBJ1-4, with a possible D match to TRBD1 (6 bases). Germline V gene data show CDR1 as SQVTM and CDR2 as ANQGSEA. V dropped 3 bases and J dropped 6 bases, with 11 bases sitting between them. The CDR3 spans 13 residues. Here the CDR3 reads CSVEGAQDEKLFF. CDR3 DNA: TGCAGCGTTGAGGGGGCGCAAGATGAAAAACTGTTTTTT.

The chain recombines TRBV5-1 with TRBJ2-5; 9 positions agree with TRBD2. The CDR3 sequence is 15 residues long. Per the germline V gene, CDR1 is SGHRS and CDR2 is YFSETQ. Losses at the gene ends were 0 bases for V and 4 bases for J; bases not matched to a gene: 4. In nucleotides, the CDR3 is TGCGCCAGCAGCTTGGGTCTAGCGGGGAGAGAGACCCAGTACTTC. Its protein is CASSLGLAGRETQYF.

CDR3 nucleotides: TGTGCCAGCAGTGAAGTTTTGCAATATAATTCACCCCTCCACTTT. Residues: CASSEVLQYNSPLHF. The chain links TRBV6-1 to TRBJ1-6; no firm D call. Trimming took off 1 base at V and 4 bases at J, with 8 bases between the two ends. The CDR3 length is 15 residues. Germline CDR1 MNHNS, CDR2 SASEGT.

This clone was found a few times. The chain has TRBV7-2 and TRBJ2-7, with D hard to call. The CDR3 is made up of 14 amino acids. CDR1 SGHTA and CDR2 FQGNSA come from the germline V gene. V gave up 1 base and J gave up 0 bases, with 7 bases separating them. This chain's CDR3 is CASSLVRISYEQYF. The CDR3, as DNA: TGTGCCAGCAGCTTAGTCAGGATCTCCTACGAGCAGTACTTC. The variable domain in full, completed from reference TRBV7-2 and TRBJ2-7, reads GAGVSQSPSNKVTEKGKDVELRCDPISGHTALYWYRQSLGQGLEFLIYFQGNSAPDKSGLPSDRFSAERTGGSVSTLTIQRTQQEDSAVYLCASSLVRISYEQYFGPGTRLTVT.

This rearrangement joins TRBV5-1 to TRBJ1-1; TRBD1 matches at 8 bases. Germline V gene sequence: CDR1 SGHRS, CDR2 YFSETQ. Trimming at V came to 3 bases and at J to 6 bases, leaving 19 bases not matched to a gene. The CDR3 runs 18 residues. The CDR3, as DNA: TGCGCCAGCAGCTCTTTCTTCGGCCCCGGGACAGGAAGTGCTGAAGCTTTCTTT. Its protein product is CASSSFFGPGTGSAEAFF.

The rearrangement joins TRBV5-8 to TRBJ2-7; D might be TRBD1 (6 bases). This CDR3 region has 16 residues. Deletions cut 5 bases from V and 2 bases from J, with 20 bases between. Germline V gene data show CDR1 as SGHTS and CDR2 as YDEGEE. The CDR3 region has the DNA TGTGCCAGCAGTTTATACTCAGGGGTCCTACCCTACGAGCAGTACTTC. This gives the protein CASSLYSGVLPYEQYF. The full variable domain, in which reference TRBV5-8 and TRBJ2-7 provide the parts outside the CDR3, is EAGVTQSPTHLIKTRGQQATLRCSPISGHTSVYWYQQALGLGLQFLLWYDEGEERNRGNFPPRFSGRQFPNYSSELNVNALELEDSALYLCASSLYSGVLPYEQYFGPGTRLTVT.

This sequence joins TRBV6-5 and TRBJ2-7; 8 nucleotides align to TRBD1. J lost 7 bases, V lost 7 bases, and 9 bases had no gene match. CDR1 MNHEY and CDR2 SVGAGI come from the germline V gene. The CDR3 covers 13 residues. DNA for the CDR3: TGTGCCAGCAAGGACAGGGACTTACAGGAGCAGTACTTC. Translating gives CASKDRDLQEQYF.

V usage is TRBV5-6 and J usage is TRBJ2-5, with D hard to call. Trimming cost V 2 bases and J 0 bases, with 14 bases left between them. CDR1 is SGHDT and CDR2 is YYEEEE in the germline V gene. The CDR3 runs to 16 residues. The CDR3 coding sequence is TGTGCCAGCAGCTTATTGGCAGACCCGTACCAAGAGACCCAGTACTTC. Its protein is CASSLLADPYQETQYF.

Turning to this clone: Other DNA sequences in the sample encode the same CDR3. The chain joins TRBV7-9 to TRBJ2-1; D may be TRBD1 or TRBD2 (5 bases each). The germline V and J ends were trimmed by 4 bases and 3 bases, with 13 bases remaining between them. CDR1 and CDR2 from the germline V gene are SEHNR and FQNEAQ (reference sequence). The CDR3 is made up of 15 amino acids. CDR3 in DNA: TGTGCCAGCAGCTCGGGACCGTCCGTCTACAATGAGCAGTTCTTC. Protein product: CASSSGPSVYNEQFF. The full variable domain, with the rest looked up from reference TRBV7-9 and TRBJ2-1, is DTGVSQNPRHKITKRGQNVTFRCDPISEHNRLYWYRQTLGQGPEFLTYFQNEAQLEKSRLLSDRFSAERPKGSFSTLEIQRTEQGDSAMYLCASSSGPSVYNEQFFGPGTRLTVL.

This chain connects TRBV5-1 to TRBJ2-5, with D perhaps TRBD2 (5 bases). Germline CDR1 and CDR2: SGHRS and YFSETQ. This CDR3 contains 14 residues. V gave up 2 bases and J gave up 2 bases, with 10 bases separating them. In DNA, the CDR3 is TGCGCCAGCAGCTTAGGACTGGCTCAAGAGACCCAGTACTTC. Its protein is CASSLGLAQETQYF. Full variable domain (rest looked up from reference TRBV5-1 and TRBJ2-5): KAGVTQTPRYLIKTRGQQVTLSCSPISGHRSVSWYQQTPGQGLQFLFEYFSETQRNKGNFPGRFSGRQFSNSRSEMNVSTLELGDSALYLCASSLGLAQETQYFGPGTRLLVL.

This rearrangement joins TRBV4-3 to TRBJ2-5; D is unclear. Per germline, CDR1 LGHNA and CDR2 YSLEER. The ends were cut back, 0 bases at V and 5 bases at J, with 4 bases in the middle. This CDR3 contains 12 residues. Here the CDR3 DNA reads TGCGCCAGCAGCCAAGACCGCGAGACCCAGTACTTC. It encodes CASSQDRETQYF.

The V and J genes are TRBV7-9 and TRBJ2-1; D unresolved. V lost 2 bases, J lost 12 bases, and 20 bases lay in between. The CDR3 sequence is 15 residues long. Germline CDR1 is SEHNR and CDR2 is FQNEAQ (reference sequence). The CDR3 DNA is TGTGCCAGCAGCTTACCCCCGAACGGGCCAACCCCGCAGTTCTTC. It translates to CASSLPPNGPTPQFF.

This rearrangement joins TRBV5-6 to TRBJ1-2; D might be TRBD1 (6 bases). V shed 1 base and J shed 2 bases, with 21 bases lying between them. The CDR3 is made up of 18 amino acids. CDR1 and CDR2 (germline): SGHDT, YYEEEE. This CDR3 reads CASSLPLFPGGLNYGYTF. In nucleotides, the CDR3 is TGTGCCAGCAGCTTGCCCCTTTTCCCCGGGGGCCTAAACTATGGCTACACCTTC.